These 8 T cell receptor beta chains were all obtained from the same sample, sequenced in a study of monozygotic twins with inflammatory bowel disease. TCRdb re-called the 5' RACE reads, yielding one record per CDR3 amino acid sequence without DNA. Its listing shows under 350,000 distinct CDR3 sequences. The sequencing sample was made of blood. These receptors all come from a human donor with ulcerative colitis or Crohn's disease, or a healthy co-twin of an affected twin (not recorded which).

The chain links TRBV20-1 to TRBJ2-7. Germline CDR1 DFQATT, CDR2 SNEGSKA (reference sequence). The CDR3 contains 11 residues. The CDR3 loop is CSANAAYEQYF.

The chain combines TRBV6-1 with TRBJ2-1. The CDR3 is 14 amino acids. CDR1 is MNHNS and CDR2 is SASEGT in the germline V gene. CDR3 region: CASRIESSYNEQFF.

This chain uses TRBV4-3 with TRBJ2-2; TCRdb selects TRBD1, and the lack of DNA leaves this call unchecked. The CDR3 is 17 amino acids. Germline V gene lookup returns CDR1 LGHNA and CDR2 YSLEER. The CDR3 here is CASSQTPGQGDTGELFF.

The chain couples TRBV5-1 to TRBJ2-1; the TCRdb D gene call, TRBD2, has no DNA to confirm it. The germline V gene has CDR1 SGHRS and CDR2 YFSETQ. The CDR3 is made up of 18 amino acids. The CDR3 reads CASRMRLAGESSYNEQFF.

The chain combines TRBV20-1 with TRBJ2-3; checking the TCRdb D call of TRBD1 is not possible without DNA. Germline V lookup: CDR1 DFQATT, CDR2 SNEGSKA (reference sequence). The CDR3 is made up of 12 amino acids. The CDR3 protein is CSETGNTDTQYF.

CDR3 protein: CASSLAARADTQYF. The V call is TRBV7-9, the J call TRBJ2-3. Per the germline V gene, CDR1 is SEHNR and CDR2 is FQNEAQ (reference sequence). This CDR3 is built from 14 residues.

The V call is TRBV11-2, the J call TRBJ2-7; TCRdb indicates TRBD2, and absent DNA this call remains unverified. This CDR3 has 19 residues. Germline CDR1 SGHAT, CDR2 FQNNGV. CDR3 amino acids: CASSIKGLAGGGPFYEQYF.

This chain uses TRBV2 with TRBJ1-4. This CDR3 has 16 amino acids. Germline V gene data show CDR1 as SNHLY and CDR2 as FYNNEI. The CDR3 sequence is CASNFDPRKTNEKLFF.